These 32 T cell receptor beta chains were all obtained from the same sample, sequenced in a study of blood T cell repertoires in COVID-19. Libraries were prepared by immunoSEQ multiplex PCR; TCRdb keeps only in-frame clonotypes and omits some of them. This table has just over 150,000 clones, around 87% appearing once. The sample consisted of PBMCs or T cells enriched from blood (not recorded which). The receptor set was obtained from a woman in her forties or fifties who had recovered from COVID-19.

This sequence joins TRBV5-1 and TRBJ2-1; TRBD2 matches at 12 bases. Germline V gene sequence: CDR1 SGHRS, CDR2 YFSETQ. The CDR3 runs to 16 residues. With 4 bases clipped from V and 9 bases from J, the junction kept 11 bases outside the gene matches. This chain's CDR3 is CASSTSSGGAQGEQFF. CDR3 in DNA: TGCGCCAGCAGCACCTCTAGCGGGGGGGCCCAGGGTGAGCAGTTCTTC.

The V and J genes are TRBV6-5 and TRBJ1-1, with 9 bases matching TRBD1. The CDR3 extends over 13 amino acids. Germline assignment: CDR1 MNHEY and CDR2 SVGAGI. V shed 6 bases, J shed 5 bases, and the junction held 4 bases outside the gene matches. In DNA form, the CDR3 reads TGTGCCAGCAGGAAGACAGGGGGGACTGAAGCTTTCTTT. Its translation is CASRKTGGTEAFF.

The rearrangement uses TRBV19 and TRBJ1-1; TRBD1 matches 7 bases. There are 14 residues in the CDR3. After removal of 5 bases from V and 2 bases from J, the junction contained 5 bases not matched to a gene. The germline gives CDR1 LNHDA, CDR2 SQIVND (reference sequence). CDR3 in DNA: TGTGCCAGTAGTTACCAGGGGGAAAACACTGAAGCTTTCTTT. Amino acids: CASSYQGENTEAFF.

This clone has only a few counts. The V gene is TRBV11-3, the J gene TRBJ1-4, with 7 bases lining up with TRBD1. Trimming took 4 bases from V and 4 from J; bases not matched to a gene: 15. Germline CDR1 and CDR2: SGHNT and YENEEA. The CDR3 extends over 18 amino acids. CDR3 protein: CASSSNVTKQGFNEKLFF. CDR3 nucleotides: TGTGCCAGCAGCTCAAACGTAACGAAACAGGGGTTTAATGAAAAACTGTTTTTT.

The rearrangement uses TRBV2 and TRBJ2-6; tentatively, D is TRBD1 (6 bases). V was cut by 2 bases and J by 1 base, with 12 bases left in between. The CDR3 spans 17 residues. In germline, CDR1 is SNHLY, CDR2 FYNNEI. CDR3 DNA sequence: TGTGCCAGCAGTGAAAGGGGGTCTTATTCTGGGGCCAACGTCCTGACTTTC. This translates into CASSERGSYSGANVLTF.

In DNA, the CDR3 is TGCAGTGCTAGTCGGAGGGGCAGCAATCAGCCCCAGCATTTT. Translating gives CSASRRGSNQPQHF. The J gene is TRBJ1-5, the V gene TRBV20-1; D is perhaps TRBD1 (5 bases). V lost 3 bases to trimming and J lost 1 base, with 10 bases between them. In germline, CDR1 is DFQATT, CDR2 SNEGSKA (reference sequence). The CDR3 is made up of 14 amino acids.

The rearrangement joins TRBV6-6 to TRBJ1-2, with D perhaps TRBD1 (6 bases). The CDR3 spans 13 residues. V lost 7 bases and J 4 bases, leaving 13 bases between the germline ends. The germline CDR1 and CDR2 sequences are MNHNY and SVGAGI (reference sequence). In DNA, the CDR3 is TGTGCCAGCACCGGACAGCTCCGCTATGGCTACACCTTC. This gives the protein CASTGQLRYGYTF.

The rearrangement joins TRBV7-9 to TRBJ1-4, with 8 bases identical to TRBD1. Trimming removed 1 base from V and 2 bases from J; junction bases left unmatched: 0. This CDR3 has 15 amino acids. CDR1 SEHNR and CDR2 FQNEAQ come from the germline V gene (reference sequence). This chain's CDR3 is CASSLGQGTNEKLFF. CDR3 DNA sequence: TGTGCCAGCAGCTTAGGACAGGGGACTAATGAAAAACTGTTTTTT.

This chain connects TRBV10-3 to TRBJ2-7, with 7 bases aligning to TRBD1. Germline CDR1 ENHRY, CDR2 SYGVKD. This CDR3 has 15 amino acids. Trimming took 7 bases from V and 1 from J; bases not matched to a gene: 10. The CDR3 protein is CAITQTRQGSYEQYF. CDR3 nucleotides: TGTGCCATCACCCAGACCCGACAGGGATCCTACGAGCAGTACTTC.

The chain couples TRBV27 to TRBJ2-3; D unresolved. CDR3 size: 12 residues. The germline V gene has CDR1 MNHEY and CDR2 SMNVEV (reference sequence). Deletions cut 0 bases from V and 6 bases from J, with 4 bases between. CDR3 in amino acids: CASSLSADTQYF. As DNA, the CDR3 is TGTGCCAGCAGTTTATCTGCGGATACGCAGTATTTT.

The genes are TRBV19 and TRBJ2-7; D remains ambiguous. The CDR3 length is 15 residues. Trimming removed 5 bases at V and 0 bases at J, with 14 bases between. Germline V gene sequence: CDR1 LNHDA, CDR2 SQIVND (reference sequence). In DNA, the CDR3 is TGTGCCAGTAGTTCGGAAGGATTAGCCTCCTACGAGCAGTACTTC. This sequence encodes CASSSEGLASYEQYF.

CDR3 in DNA: TGCGCCAGCAGGGACAGGGGGGGCCCTAACTATGGCTACACCTTC. Translating it yields CASRDRGGPNYGYTF. The chain has TRBV10-2 and TRBJ1-2; TRBD1 aligns across 10 bases. This CDR3 spans 15 amino acids. CDR1 is WSHSY and CDR2 is SAAADI in the germline V gene. J gave up 0 bases and V 6 bases, and 4 bases lay outside the gene matches.

The rearrangement uses TRBV25-1 and TRBJ1-2, with unresolved D. From germline, CDR1 is MGHDK and CDR2 SYGVNS. V dropped 6 bases and J dropped 7 bases, with 18 bases sitting between them. CDR3 length: 14 amino acids. CDR3 amino acids: CASRDPGRMGGYTF. DNA of the CDR3: TGTGCCAGCAGGGATCCCGGGAGGATGGGTGGCTACACCTTC.

This chain uses TRBV24-1 with TRBJ2-1; D might be TRBD1 (6 bases). The CDR3 is 18 residues long. The V end lost 3 bases, the J end lost 9 bases, and 26 bases lay between the germline ends. Germline assignment: CDR1 KGHDR and CDR2 SFDVKD. The CDR3 is CATSDKSRPGQVRFEQFF. In DNA form, the CDR3 reads TGTGCCACCAGTGATAAGTCCAGACCGGGACAAGTGAGGTTTGAGCAGTTCTTC.

This chain uses TRBV3-1 (or the pseudogene TRBV3-2) with TRBJ2-2; the D gene is possibly TRBD1 (5 bases). Trimming left V 0 bases short and J 6 bases short, with 11 bases between. The CDR3 totals 15 residues. Germline-derived CDR1 and CDR2 are LGHDT and YNNKEL (reference sequence). CDR3: CASSQEGGRAGELFF. CDR3 coding DNA: TGTGCCAGCAGCCAAGAAGGCGGCAGGGCCGGGGAGCTGTTTTTT.

This chain connects TRBV4-3 to TRBJ1-2; 9 nucleotides align to TRBD1. The CDR3 contains 13 residues. Per the germline V gene, CDR1 is LGHNA and CDR2 is YSLEER. The V segment lost 0 bases and the J segment 14 bases; nucleotides outside the gene matches: 7. The chain's CDR3 is CASSQDSDRGKTF. The CDR3 region has the DNA TGCGCCAGCAGCCAAGATTCCGACAGGGGGAAAACCTTC.

The chain links TRBV11-3 to TRBJ2-7, with D unclear. The V end was cut by 3 bases, the J end by 0 bases, with 9 bases between. Germline assignment: CDR1 SGHNT and CDR2 YENEEA. The CDR3 totals 14 residues. CDR3 region: CASSFGPSSYEQYF. The DNA of the CDR3 is TGTGCCAGCAGCTTCGGTCCGAGCTCCTACGAGCAGTACTTC.

The chain is built from TRBV4-3 and TRBJ2-1; D unresolved. Germline V gene sequence: CDR1 LGHNA, CDR2 YSLEER. The CDR3 is 13 residues long. Deletions cut 2 bases from V and 9 bases from J, with 11 bases between. The CDR3 DNA is TGCGCCAGCAGCCAATTTCTAGGTGGTGAGCAGTTCTTC. This translates into CASSQFLGGEQFF.

The chain joins TRBV5-6 to TRBJ1-1; 12 nucleotides agree with TRBD1. Unmatched junction bases numbered 6, after V lost 4 bases and J lost 5 bases. Looked up from germline, CDR1 is SGHDT and CDR2 is YYEEEE. CDR3 size: 15 residues. DNA for the CDR3: TGTGCCAGCAGCGGGGACAGGGGGCGAGGGACTGAAGCTTTCTTT. Its translation: CASSGDRGRGTEAFF.

This clone appeared once. The chain uses TRBV4-1 and TRBJ2-7; D is unresolved. V was shortened by 4 bases and J by 0 bases, with 13 bases between the two germline ends. The CDR3 extends over 15 amino acids. Germline loops: CDR1 MGHRA, CDR2 YSYEKL. CDR3 loop: CASSLSGSTSYEQYF. For the CDR3, the DNA is TGCGCCAGCAGCCTGTCTGGCAGTACCTCCTACGAGCAGTACTTC.

CDR3 bases: TGTGCCAGCAGCCCCAGACAGGGTGGAAACACCGGGGAGCTGTTTTTT. Its protein product is CASSPRQGGNTGELFF. V gene TRBV9 combines with J gene TRBJ2-2; 7 nucleotides line up with TRBD1. Germline loops: CDR1 SGDLS, CDR2 YYNGEE. This CDR3 is built from 16 residues. The V and J ends lost 4 bases and 2 bases, in that order; junction bases with no gene match: 8.

The chain has TRBV30 and TRBJ1-2; no definite D call. The CDR3 has 10 amino acids. V was clipped by 3 bases and J by 8 bases, with 7 bases between them. The germline V gene encodes CDR1 GTSNPN and CDR2 SVGIG (reference sequence). The CDR3 DNA follows: TGTGCCTGGAGCCGGGGAGGCTACACCTTC. Residues: CAWSRGGYTF. Complete variable domain (other parts from reference TRBV30 and TRBJ1-2): SQTIHQWPATLVQPVGSPLSLECTVEGTSNPNLYWYRQAAGRGLQLLFYSVGIGQISSEVPQNLSASRPQDRQFILSSKKLLLSDSGFYLCAWSRGGYTFGSGTRLTVV.

J is TRBJ2-1 and V is TRBV6-5; 8 bases line up with TRBD2. This CDR3 has 14 amino acids. Losses at the gene ends were 6 bases for V and 9 bases for J; bases not matched to a gene: 10. Germline values: CDR1 MNHEY, CDR2 SVGAGI. Written as DNA, the CDR3 is TGTGCCAGCAGCTCCGGGGGGGCGAAAGGTGAGCAGTTCTTC. This sequence encodes CASSSGGAKGEQFF.

The chain employs TRBV16 and TRBJ2-3, with D possibly being TRBD1 (5 bases). V was pared by 0 bases and J by 4 bases, with 14 bases between. This CDR3 comprises 16 residues. Germline-derived CDR1 and CDR2 are KGHSY and FQNENV. This chain's CDR3 is CASSQSFNRNSDTQYF. CDR3 bases: TGTGCCAGCAGCCAATCGTTTAACAGGAACTCAGATACGCAGTATTTT.

V usage is TRBV29-1 and J usage is TRBJ2-1; D may be TRBD2 (6 bases). This CDR3 contains 13 residues. The V gene lost 3 bases and the J gene lost 8 bases, with 14 bases spanning the gap. Looked up from germline, CDR1 is SQVTM and CDR2 is ANQGSEA. The CDR3 loop reads CSVEGFAGHEQFF. The CDR3 bases are TGCAGCGTTGAGGGGTTTGCGGGACATGAGCAGTTCTTC.

The chain uses TRBV5-6 and TRBJ2-1; 8 positions match TRBD1. CDR3 length: 15 residues. The V gene's germline CDR1 is SGHDT and CDR2 YYEEEE. V shed 5 bases, J shed 1 base, and the junction held 5 bases outside the gene matches. CDR3 DNA sequence: TGTGCCAGCAGACTCACAGGGGGGTCCTACAATGAGCAGTTCTTC. Translating gives CASRLTGGSYNEQFF. Looking up the rest from reference TRBV5-6 and TRBJ2-1 gives the full variable domain: DAGVTQSPTHLIKTRGQQVTLRCSPKSGHDTVSWYQQALGQGPQFIFQYYEEEERQRGNFPDRFSGHQFPNYSSELNVNALLLGDSALYLCASRLTGGSYNEQFFGPGTRLTVL.

In its sample, this clone was seen many times. V is TRBV7-8 and J is TRBJ1-2; tentative D call: TRBD1 (6 bases). The germline CDR1 and CDR2 sequences are SGHVS and FQNEAQ. V lost 5 bases and J 0 bases, leaving 13 bases between the germline ends. This CDR3 is 15 amino acids long. The CDR3 here is CASSPHRTANYGYTF. The CDR3 DNA is TGTGCCAGCAGCCCACACCGGACAGCTAACTATGGCTACACCTTC.

V and J are TRBV6-5 and TRBJ2-5, with 7 bases matching TRBD2. V was clipped by 8 bases and J by 5 bases; unmatched bases: 8. CDR3 length: 13 residues. Per the germline V gene, CDR1 is MNHEY and CDR2 is SVGAGI. CDR3 residues: CASGGGGGETQYF. As DNA, the CDR3 is TGTGCCAGCGGAGGCGGGGGAGGCGAGACCCAGTACTTC.

The chain carries TRBV29-1 and TRBJ2-3; TRBD2 matches 12 bases. The CDR3 runs to 15 residues. Germline V gene sequence: CDR1 SQVTM, CDR2 ANQGSEA. Trimming removed 7 bases from V and 5 bases from J; junction bases left unmatched: 10. CDR3 amino acids: CSATTSGGFGDTQYF. In DNA, the CDR3 is TGCAGCGCTACCACTAGCGGGGGGTTTGGAGATACGCAGTATTTT.

This clone was counted a single time. The chain uses TRBV7-2 and TRBJ2-2; TRBD2 agrees at 7 bases. CDR3 length: 18 amino acids. Germline V gene lookup returns CDR1 SGHTA and CDR2 FQGNSA. Germline trimming cut 5 bases from V and 0 bases from J; bases unmatched to any gene: 12. The CDR3 coding sequence is TGTGCCAGCAGCGCGGGGGTCTTGGGCCCCTCGAACACCGGGGAGCTGTTTTTT. Protein sequence: CASSAGVLGPSNTGELFF.

The chain is built from TRBV9 and TRBJ1-1; D is uncertain. The germline V gene encodes CDR1 SGDLS and CDR2 YYNGEE. Trimming removed 0 bases at V and 1 base at J, with 10 bases between. This CDR3 has 15 residues. CDR3 in amino acids: CASSVGGSRNTEAFF. The CDR3 DNA sequence: TGTGCCAGCAGCGTAGGCGGCAGCAGGAACACTGAAGCTTTCTTT. Based on the CDR3 plus reference TRBV9 and TRBJ1-1, the full variable domain is DSGVTQTPKHLITATGQRVTLRCSPRSGDLSVYWYQQSLDQGLQFLIQYYNGEERAKGNILERFSAQQFPDLHSELNLSSLELGDSALYFCASSVGGSRNTEAFFGQGTRLTVV.

This chain connects TRBV9 to TRBJ1-2; 8 bases are a match to TRBD1. From germline, CDR1 is SGDLS and CDR2 YYNGEE. The junction had 9 bases not matched to a gene; V was cut back by 0 bases and J by 5 bases. The CDR3 covers 16 residues. The CDR3 sequence: CASSVVSQGAGYGYTF. DNA of the CDR3: TGTGCCAGCAGCGTAGTCTCCCAGGGGGCAGGGTATGGCTACACCTTC.